The rows below give T cell receptor beta chains drawn from one sample of a study of blood T cells in healthy people across ages. Via MiXCR, TCRdb re-called the 5' RACE reads, giving one row per CDR3 protein. Of fewer than 800,000 distinct CDR3 sequences listed, roughly 30% are singletons. The sequenced sample was blood. The receptors stem from a woman at least 80 years old in good health. Both conserved end residues are trimmed from each CDR3. D genes are given only for firm matches. Some rows have no size entry. The others give once, few or many, or a class for an expanded clone.

TRBV29-1	TRBJ2-5	many	TRBD2	SVAKSAGVQETQY
TRBV7-3	TRBJ1-2	many	NA	ASSFNVGYGYT
TRBV12-3/TRBV12-4	TRBJ2-7	NA	TRBD1	ASSSQGAAYEQY
TRBV7-2	TRBJ2-3	NA	TRBD2	ASSPMGTSGVTDTQY
TRBV6-2/TRBV6-3	TRBJ1-2	many	NA	ASSDFYGYT
TRBV20-1	TRBJ1-2	many	NA	SARYNSFTRANYGYT
TRBV11-2	TRBJ2-3	NA	TRBD2	ASSRTSVDTDTQY
TRBV30	TRBJ1-2	NA	NA	AGKKGQGLKYGYT
TRBV7-7	TRBJ2-3	few	NA	TSSLGGSTDTQY
TRBV6-5	TRBJ2-5	many	TRBD2	ASSYSGTSGGEWETQY
TRBV2	TRBJ1-2	NA	TRBD1	ASSEARGIWYGYT
TRBV6-5	TRBJ2-3	many	NA	ASGDRKTTDTQY
TRBV7-2	TRBJ1-1	few	NA	ASSLGGRVNTEAF
TRBV20-1	TRBJ2-1	once	TRBD2	SASGPPGRRYNEQF
TRBV5-1	TRBJ2-1	once	TRBD1	ASSLRQGFSHEQF
TRBV6-6	TRBJ1-6	NA	NA	ASSYLPGETDSPLH
TRBV4-2	TRBJ2-5	NA	TRBD2	ASSQDRREQY
TRBV5-5	TRBJ2-7	many	TRBD1	ASSLGTGISYEQY
TRBV12-3/TRBV12-4	TRBJ2-6	many	TRBD1	ASRGTGTGYSGANVLT
TRBV20-1	TRBJ2-1	NA	TRBD2	SASRPGLGNEQF
TRBV4-1	TRBJ2-7	many	NA	ASSQGAALSSYEQY
TRBV24-1	TRBJ2-5	many	TRBD2	ATSEGTSGGWETQY
TRBV5-1	TRBJ2-1	NA	TRBD1	ASSWDPGGGEQF
TRBV7-2	TRBJ2-5	NA	TRBD2	ASSLGLAGGSEQY
TRBV3-1	TRBJ1-1	NA	NA	ASSQRVRNTEAF
TRBV19	TRBJ2-1	many	TRBD2	ASRPQRGGNEQF
TRBV5-1	TRBJ1-1	NA	TRBD1	ASSPQGPTILNPEAF
TRBV7-2	TRBJ2-3	many	NA	ASSSQGGLTDTQY
TRBV3-1	TRBJ2-1	many	NA	ASSQDGLRNEQF
TRBV7-2	TRBJ2-7	NA	TRBD2	ASSLMGGDEQY
TRBV5-6	TRBJ2-7	NA	TRBD1	ASSLFPGGEQY
TRBV7-2	NA	NA	NA	ASSSSGLPEQY
TRBV6-2/TRBV6-3	TRBJ2-5	many	TRBD1	ASSSSQGFKGQPQETQY
TRBV5-4	TRBJ2-3	NA	TRBD2	ASSSVRGGFTDTQY
TRBV5-1	TRBJ2-2	NA	NA	ASTWGNLNTGELF
TRBV12-3/TRBV12-4	TRBJ1-6	many	NA	ASRASSYNSPLH
TRBV27	TRBJ2-6	NA	NA	ASSYRGGGSGANVLT
TRBV20-1	TRBJ1-4	NA	NA	SARGRDLNEKLF
TRBV5-1	TRBJ1-2	NA	NA	ASRFNGDPHYGYT
TRBV20-1	TRBJ2-5	NA	NA	SSLTMMETQY
TRBV5-1	TRBJ2-5	many	NA	ASSLAGQAQETQY
TRBV6-2/TRBV6-3	TRBJ2-1	many	TRBD2	ASSYSGGGVYNEQF
TRBV6-1	TRBJ2-1	few	NA	ASSEAPQSEQF
TRBV7-3	TRBJ2-2	NA	NA	ASSLSGPAGERF
TRBV20-1	TRBJ2-1	NA	TRBD2	SASPLAVSSYNEQF
TRBV20-1	TRBJ2-7	many	TRBD1	SARLGKQGISYEQY
TRBV30	TRBJ2-5	NA	NA	AWSISRGSEAQY
TRBV7-2	TRBJ2-2	NA	NA	ASSLWRDTGELF
TRBV4-1	TRBJ2-2	few	NA	ASRWERGNTGELF
TRBV5-1	TRBJ2-6	NA	NA	ASSLGTFLSGANVLT